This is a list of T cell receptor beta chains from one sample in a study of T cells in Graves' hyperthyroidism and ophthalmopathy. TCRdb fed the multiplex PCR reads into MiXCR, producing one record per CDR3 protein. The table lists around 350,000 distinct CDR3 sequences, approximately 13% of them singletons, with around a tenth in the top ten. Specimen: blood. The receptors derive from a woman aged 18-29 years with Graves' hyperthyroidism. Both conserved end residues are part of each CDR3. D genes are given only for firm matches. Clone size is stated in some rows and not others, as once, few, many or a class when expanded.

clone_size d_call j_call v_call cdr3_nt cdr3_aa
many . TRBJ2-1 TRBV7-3 TGTGCCAGCAGCTTAACGGGAAGGAATGAGCAGTTCTTC CASSLTGRNEQFF
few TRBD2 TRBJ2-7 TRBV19 TGTGCCAGTAGTATCGGGCTAGCGGGAGCCTACGAGCAGTACTTC CASSIGLAGAYEQYF
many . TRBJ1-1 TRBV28 TGTGCCAGCAGTTTAACAGACCTAGGGCCAGGAAACACTGAAGCTTTCTTT CASSLTDLGPGNTEAFF
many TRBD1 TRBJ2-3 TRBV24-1 TGTGCCACCAGTGACGGACAGGGGTACACAGATACGCAGTATTTT CATSDGQGYTDTQYF
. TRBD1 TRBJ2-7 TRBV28 TGTGCCAGCAGACTAGGGACAGCCGACTACGAGCAGTACTTC CASRLGTADYEQYF
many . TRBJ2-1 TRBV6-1 TGTGCCACCGGCATTGACTCTGATAAGTTCTTC CATGIDSDKFF
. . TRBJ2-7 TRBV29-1 TGCAGCGTTATCGGACAGAGCACCGACGACGAGCAGTACTTC CSVIGQSTDDEQYF
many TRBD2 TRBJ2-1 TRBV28 TGTGCCAGCAGACTAGCGCAGTACAATGAGCAGTTCTTC CASRLAQYNEQFF
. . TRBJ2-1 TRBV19 TGTGCCAGTAGTACCGTTGGGTATATTGGAACGTACGATGAGCAGTTCTTC CASSTVGYIGTYDEQFF
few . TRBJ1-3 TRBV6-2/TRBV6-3 TGTGCCAGCAGTTATCTTCGAAACACCATATATTTT CASSYLRNTIYF
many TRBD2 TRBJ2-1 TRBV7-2 TGTGCCAGCAGCCCCTCTCCTATAAGCGGGAGGGCGTACAATGAGCAGTTCTTC CASSPSPISGRAYNEQFF
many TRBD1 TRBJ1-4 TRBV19 TGTGCCAGTAAGACAGGGTGGACCTCCGCCGGAAAACTGTTTTTT CASKTGWTSAGKLFF
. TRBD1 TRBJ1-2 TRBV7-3 TGTGCCAGCAGCCGGGACAGGGCCGGTGGCTACACCTTC CASSRDRAGGYTF
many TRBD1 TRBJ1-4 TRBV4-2 TGTGCCAGCAGTCCGGGACAGGGGATCGAGGTTACTAATGAAAAACTGTTTTTT CASSPGQGIEVTNEKLFF
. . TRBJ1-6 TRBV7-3 TGTGCCAGCAGCCGTTCAGGGGAGAATTCACCCCTCCACTTT CASSRSGENSPLHF
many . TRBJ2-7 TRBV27 TGTGCCAGCAGTCAGGGTTCCGAGCAGTACTTC CASSQGSEQYF
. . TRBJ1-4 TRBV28 TGTGCCAGCAACCCCGGGACATTTAATGAAAAACTGTTTTTT CASNPGTFNEKLFF
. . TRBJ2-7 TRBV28 TGTGCCAGCAGCAACCCGGTGGGGGGCGAGCAGTACTTC CASSNPVGGEQYF
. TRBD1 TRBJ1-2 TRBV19 TGTGCCAGTAGAAGGACAGGGCCCTATGGCTACACCTTC CASRRTGPYGYTF
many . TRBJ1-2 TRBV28 TGTGCCAGCAGCCGATCGTCACTCTATGGCTACACCTTC CASSRSSLYGYTF
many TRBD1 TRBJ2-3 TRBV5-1 TGCGCCAGCACTTATCCGGGACAGAGACCAGATACGCAGTATTTT CASTYPGQRPDTQYF
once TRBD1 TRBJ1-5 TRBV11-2 TGTGCCAGCAGCTTTTCCCCTGGACAGGGTGTAAATCAGCCCCAGCATTTT CASSFSPGQGVNQPQHF
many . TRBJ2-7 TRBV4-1 TGCGCCAGCAGCCAAGTCTGGCTTAAGAACTACGAGCAGTACTTC CASSQVWLKNYEQYF
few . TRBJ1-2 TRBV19 TGTGCCAGTAGTCCTTGGGACACGCTCTTCAAAGGGGAATATGGCTACACCTTC CASSPWDTLFKGEYGYTF
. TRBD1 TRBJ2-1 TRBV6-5 TGTGCCAGCAGTTACGGACAGGGACAGTTCTTC CASSYGQGQFF
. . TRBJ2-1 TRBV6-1 TGTGCCAGCAGTTCAGGGGGGCAGAATGGGAATGAGCAGTTCTTC CASSSGGQNGNEQFF
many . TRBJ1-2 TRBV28 TGTGCCAGCAGTTTAGGGCGCCTAGGCTACACCTTC CASSLGRLGYTF
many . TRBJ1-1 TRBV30 TGTGCCTGGAAAGGGCTTCGGAACACTGAAGCTTTCTTT CAWKGLRNTEAFF
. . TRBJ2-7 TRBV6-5 TGTGCCAGCAGTTACTCGGTCCCGGGCGCCAACGAGCAGTACTTC CASSYSVPGANEQYF
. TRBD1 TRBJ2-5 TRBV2 TGTGCCAGCAGGAAATTAGGGACAGGGGGAGGCCAAGAGACCCAGTACTTC CASRKLGTGGGQETQYF
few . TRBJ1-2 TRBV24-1 TGTGCCACCAGTGATTGGCAGGCCAATGGCTACACCTTC CATSDWQANGYTF
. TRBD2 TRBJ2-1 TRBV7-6 TGTGCCAGCAGCACTACTAGCGGGAACGGTGAGCAGTTCTTC CASSTTSGNGEQFF
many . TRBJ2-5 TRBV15 TGTGCCACCAGCAGAGATCCGACCTTCGGGGGCGGAGGGGAGACCCAGTACTTC CATSRDPTFGGGGETQYF
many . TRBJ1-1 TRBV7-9 TGTGCCAGCAACCGGGACACTCCGAACACTGAAGCTTTCTTT CASNRDTPNTEAFF
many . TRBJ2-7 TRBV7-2 TGTGCCAGCAGCGCATGGACGGGGAGCTCCTACGAGCAGTACTTC CASSAWTGSSYEQYF
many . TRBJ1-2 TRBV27 TGTGCCAGCAGTTCCCCCTTAAAAGGGGCTCCCTATGGCTACACCTTC CASSSPLKGAPYGYTF
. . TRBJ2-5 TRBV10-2 TGCGCCAGCAGTGAGGTGGCTTGGGCCTACCAAGAGACCCAGTACTTC CASSEVAWAYQETQYF
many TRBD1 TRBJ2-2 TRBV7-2 TGTGCCAGCAGCCTAGTGGCTGGGACAGCAAACACCGGGGAGCTGTTTTTT CASSLVAGTANTGELFF
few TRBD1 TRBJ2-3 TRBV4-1 TGCGCCAGCAGCCTGACAGGGGGTTCATTAGATACGCAGTATTTT CASSLTGGSLDTQYF
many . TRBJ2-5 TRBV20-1 TGCAGTGCTATCAACGACAGGCAAGAGACCCAGTACTTC CSAINDRQETQYF
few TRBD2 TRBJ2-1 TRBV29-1 TGCAGCTTAAGAAGCGGGGGGGCCGTCAATGAGCAGTTCTTC CSLRSGGAVNEQFF
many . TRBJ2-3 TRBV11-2 TGTGCCAGCAGCTTAAGTCCGACCACAGATACGCAGTATTTT CASSLSPTTDTQYF
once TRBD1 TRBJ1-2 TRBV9 TGTGCCAGCAGCGTAGAGGGGGCCGGGGGCTACACCTTC CASSVEGAGGYTF
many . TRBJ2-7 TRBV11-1 TGTGCCAGCAGCTTAGGGGGGATTCAACTCTACGAGCAGTACTTC CASSLGGIQLYEQYF
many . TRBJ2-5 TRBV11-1 TGTGCCAGCAGCTTCGGGGCAGGCCAAGAGACCCAGTACTTC CASSFGAGQETQYF
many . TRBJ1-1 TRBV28 TGTGCCAGCAGTTCCGCGGCGGGAGGGACACAGGGCGAAGCTTTCTTT CASSSAAGGTQGEAFF
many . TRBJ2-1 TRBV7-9 TGTGCCAGCAGCTTACCCGCAGGGAGCTCCTACAATGAGCAGTTCTTC CASSLPAGSSYNEQFF
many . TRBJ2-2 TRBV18 TGTGCCAGCTCATCCAGGGCCGCGAACACCGGGGAGCTGTTTTTT CASSSRAANTGELFF
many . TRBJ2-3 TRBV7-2 TGTGCCAGCAGCTTAGCAGCGGCTACTAGCACAGATACGCAGTATTTT CASSLAAATSTDTQYF
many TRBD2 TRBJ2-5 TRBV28 TGTGCCAGCAGTTTACCAGCGGGGGGCTCAGAGACCCAGTACTTC CASSLPAGGSETQYF
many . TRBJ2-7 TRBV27 TGTGCCAGCAGTTCGGGGACCCTACGTGAGTACTTC CASSSGTLREYF
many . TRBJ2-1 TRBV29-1 TGCAGCGTTGTCAGTAGAAACATCTACAATGAGCAGTTCTTC CSVVSRNIYNEQFF